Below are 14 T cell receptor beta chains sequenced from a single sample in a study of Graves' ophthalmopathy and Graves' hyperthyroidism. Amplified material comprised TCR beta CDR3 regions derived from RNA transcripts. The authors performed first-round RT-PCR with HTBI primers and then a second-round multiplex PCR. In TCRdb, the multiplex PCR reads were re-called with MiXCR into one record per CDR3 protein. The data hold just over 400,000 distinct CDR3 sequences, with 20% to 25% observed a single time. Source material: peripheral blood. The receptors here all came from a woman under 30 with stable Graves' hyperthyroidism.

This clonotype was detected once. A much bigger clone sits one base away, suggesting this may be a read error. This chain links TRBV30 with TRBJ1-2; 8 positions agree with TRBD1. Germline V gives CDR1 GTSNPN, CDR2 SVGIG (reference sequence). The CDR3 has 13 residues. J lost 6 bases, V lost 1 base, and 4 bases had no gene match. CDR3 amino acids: CAWSADRDHGYTF. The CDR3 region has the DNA TGTGCCTGGAGTGCGGACAGGGACCATGGCTACACCTTC.

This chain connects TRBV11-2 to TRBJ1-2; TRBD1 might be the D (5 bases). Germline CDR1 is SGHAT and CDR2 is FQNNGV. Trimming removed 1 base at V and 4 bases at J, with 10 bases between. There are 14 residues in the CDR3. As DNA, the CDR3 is TGTGCCAGCAGCTTAGTTGCAGGGCGCTATGGCTACACCTTC. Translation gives CASSLVAGRYGYTF.

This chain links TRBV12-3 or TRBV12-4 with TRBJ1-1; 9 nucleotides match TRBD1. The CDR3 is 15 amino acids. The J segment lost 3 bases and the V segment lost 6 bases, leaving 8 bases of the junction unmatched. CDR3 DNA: TGTGCCAGCAGAGCATGGGACAGGGAGGACACTGAAGCTTTCTTT. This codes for CASRAWDREDTEAFF.

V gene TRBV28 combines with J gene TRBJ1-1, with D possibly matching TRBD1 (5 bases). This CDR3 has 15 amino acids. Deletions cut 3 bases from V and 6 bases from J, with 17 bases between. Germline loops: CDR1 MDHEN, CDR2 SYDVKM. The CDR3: CASSLGGRRDAEAFF. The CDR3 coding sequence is TGTGCCAGCAGTTTGGGAGGGCGCAGGGATGCTGAAGCTTTCTTT.

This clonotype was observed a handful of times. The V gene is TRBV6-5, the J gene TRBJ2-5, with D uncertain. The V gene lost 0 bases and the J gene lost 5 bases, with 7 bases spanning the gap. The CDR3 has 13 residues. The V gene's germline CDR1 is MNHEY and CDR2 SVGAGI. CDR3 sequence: CASSYSMEETQYF. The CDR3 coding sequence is TGTGCCAGCAGTTACTCGATGGAGGAGACCCAGTACTTC.

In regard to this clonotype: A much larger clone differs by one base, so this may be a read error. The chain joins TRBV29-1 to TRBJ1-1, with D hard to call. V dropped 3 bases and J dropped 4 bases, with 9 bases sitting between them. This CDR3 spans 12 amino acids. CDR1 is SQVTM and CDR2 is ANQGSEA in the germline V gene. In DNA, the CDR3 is TGCAGCGTTGAGGAGCAATCCACTGAAGCTTTCTTT. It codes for CSVEEQSTEAFF.

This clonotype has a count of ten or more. The CDR3 DNA sequence: TGTGCCAGCAGTTACCTGAGCGACACCGGGGAGCTGTTTTTT. Amino acid sequence: CASSYLSDTGELFF. The rearrangement joins TRBV6-2 or TRBV6-3 to TRBJ2-2; D is uncertain. The CDR3 spans 14 residues. Germline lookup yields CDR1 MNHEY and CDR2 SVGEGT. V was clipped by 2 bases and J by 3 bases, with 7 bases between them.

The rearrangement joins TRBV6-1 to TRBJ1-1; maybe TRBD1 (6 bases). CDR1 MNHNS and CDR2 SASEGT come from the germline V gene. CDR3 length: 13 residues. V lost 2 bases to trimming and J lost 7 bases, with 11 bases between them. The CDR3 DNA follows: TGTGCCAGCAGTGAAAGCGGAGGGGGTGAAGCTTTCTTT. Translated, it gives CASSESGGGEAFF.

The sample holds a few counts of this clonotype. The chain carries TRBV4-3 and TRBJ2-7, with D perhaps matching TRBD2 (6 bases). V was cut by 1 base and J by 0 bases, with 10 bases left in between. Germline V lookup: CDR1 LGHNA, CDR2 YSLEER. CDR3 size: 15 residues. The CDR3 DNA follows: TGCGCCAGCAGCCAAGTAGCGGAGCTCTCCTACGAGCAGTACTTC. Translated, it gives CASSQVAELSYEQYF.

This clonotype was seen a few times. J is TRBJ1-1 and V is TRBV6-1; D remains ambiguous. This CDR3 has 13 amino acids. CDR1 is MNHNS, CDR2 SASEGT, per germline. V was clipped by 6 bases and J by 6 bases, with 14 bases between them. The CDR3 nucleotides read TGTGCCAGCAGGACGCTTCCCGAACCTGAAGCTTTCTTT. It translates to CASRTLPEPEAFF.

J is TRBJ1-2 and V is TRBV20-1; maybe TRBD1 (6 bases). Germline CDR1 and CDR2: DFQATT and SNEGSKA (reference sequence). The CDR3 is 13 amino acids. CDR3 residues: CRPEQGEGYGYTF. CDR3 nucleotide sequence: TGCAGACCTGAACAGGGAGAAGGCTATGGCTACACCTTC.

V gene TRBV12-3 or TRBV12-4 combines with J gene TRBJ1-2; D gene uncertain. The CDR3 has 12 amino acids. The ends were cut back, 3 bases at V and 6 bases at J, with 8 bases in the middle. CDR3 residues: CASSFARDGYTF. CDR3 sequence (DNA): TGTGCCAGCAGTTTCGCGAGGGATGGCTACACCTTC.

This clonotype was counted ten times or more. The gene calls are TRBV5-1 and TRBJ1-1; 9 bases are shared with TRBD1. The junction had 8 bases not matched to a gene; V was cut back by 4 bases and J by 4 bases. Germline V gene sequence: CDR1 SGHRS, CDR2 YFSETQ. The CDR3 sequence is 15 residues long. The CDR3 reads CASSPGQGSGTEAFF. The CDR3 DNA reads TGCGCCAGCAGCCCGGGACAGGGTTCGGGCACTGAAGCTTTCTTT. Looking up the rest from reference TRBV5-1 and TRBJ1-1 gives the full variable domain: KAGVTQTPRYLIKTRGQQVTLSCSPISGHRSVSWYQQTPGQGLQFLFEYFSETQRNKGNFPGRFSGRQFSNSRSEMNVSTLELGDSALYLCASSPGQGSGTEAFFGQGTRLTVV.

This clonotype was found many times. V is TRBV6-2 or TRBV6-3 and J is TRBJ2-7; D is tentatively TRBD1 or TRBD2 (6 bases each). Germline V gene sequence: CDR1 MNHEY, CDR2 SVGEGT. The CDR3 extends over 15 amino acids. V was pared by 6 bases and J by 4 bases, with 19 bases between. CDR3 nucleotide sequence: TGTGCCAGCAGCCCGGGGGCCTTCTTTTGGTACGAGCAGTACTTC. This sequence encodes CASSPGAFFWYEQYF.